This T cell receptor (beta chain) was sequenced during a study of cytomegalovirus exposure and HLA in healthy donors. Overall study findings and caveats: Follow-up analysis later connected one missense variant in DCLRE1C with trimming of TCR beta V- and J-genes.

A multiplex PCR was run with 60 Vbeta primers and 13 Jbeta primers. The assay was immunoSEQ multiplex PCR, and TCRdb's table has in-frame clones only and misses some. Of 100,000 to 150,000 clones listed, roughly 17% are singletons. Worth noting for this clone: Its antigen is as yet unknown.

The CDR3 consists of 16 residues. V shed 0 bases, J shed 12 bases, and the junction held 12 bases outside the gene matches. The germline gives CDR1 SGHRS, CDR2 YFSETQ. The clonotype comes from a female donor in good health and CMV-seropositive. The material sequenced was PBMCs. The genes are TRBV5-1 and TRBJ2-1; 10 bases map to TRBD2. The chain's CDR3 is CASSLAGTSAQNGQFF. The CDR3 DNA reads TGCGCCAGCAGCTTGGCAGGGACTAGCGCCCAGAACGGGCAGTTCTTC.